The following is a T cell receptor (beta chain) sequence with its context. Its cognate antigen is unknown. This sample was included in a study of OX40 agonist ivuxolimab in advanced cancers. Study background: Three patients showed partial responses: one hepatocellular carcinoma and two cutaneous melanoma cases.

Repertoires were generated with immunoSEQ multiplex PCR, while TCRdb's copy carries only in-frame clones and drops some. The sample includes some 49,000 clones, 60% to 80% of them seen just once. The CDR3 has 17 residues. The germline V gene encodes CDR1 SSHAT and CDR2 FNYEAQ (reference sequence). Trimming pared 0 bases from V and 0 bases from J, leaving 12 bases between. Overall study findings and caveats: With doses of 0.1 to 3.0 mg/kg, CD4+ and CD8+ blood T cells had undergone clonal expansion by week 6. Those patients achieving a partial response at 0.1-3.0 mg/kg showed among the lowest clonal expansion.

The receptor's source is an adult with an advanced solid tumor such as melanoma, head and neck, liver or kidney cancer. The rearrangement links TRBV7-7 to TRBJ2-1; TRBD1 or TRBD2 may be the D gene (5 bases each). The sample was CD4+ or CD8+ T cells sorted from blood, taken in a trial of the OX40 agonist ivuxolimab. This CDR3 reads CASSLAGTSSSYNEQFF. CDR3 DNA sequence: TGTGCCAGCAGCTTAGCTGGGACGTCGAGCTCCTACAATGAGCAGTTCTTC.